This TCR beta chain was profiled in a study (dated by TCRdb to the mid-2010s). In the study overall: The study set out to test whether tumor-infiltrating Tregs in breast cancer get recruited from blood Tregs or are instead converted in situ from other CD4+ T cell subsets. The full study reports these points: The validation in the larger cohort was limited to a single TCR beta V-J rearrangement instead of whole repertoires. The greatest overlap of tumor-infiltrating Treg TCR alpha and beta sequences was with tumor naive CD4+ T cells, followed next by blood naive CD4+ T cells. In terms of TCR gene usage, tumor memory CD4+ T cells clustered together with blood and lymph node memory CD4+ cells, as well as with lymph node naive CD4+ cells.

To purify naive CD4+ T cells, the Miltenyi Naive CD4+ T Cell Isolation kit was used, and CD25 microbeads served to deplete Tregs. Tregs, naive and memory CD4+ T cells from tumor, blood and ipsilateral draining lymph nodes of a handful of breast cancer patients underwent full-length TCR alpha and beta sequencing. Tumor tissue, along with lymph nodes from ipsilateral axillary dissection, was perfused with PBS, minced, and then digested using collagenase I and hyaluronidase. A purity exceeding 90% was confirmed by FACS for the sorted cell populations. As regards this clonotype: The clone's antigen remains unknown. Just one base apart from a much larger clone, this may be a read error.

Full-length TCR variable regions were amplified by 5' RACE PCR using constant-region reverse primers, and then by semi-nested PCR using Nested Universal Primer A. The ReliaPrep RNA Cell Miniprep System was used to extract total RNA, which was then reverse transcribed into 5'RACE-ready cDNA with the SMARTer RACE 5'/3' Kit. An Illumina MiSeq was used to sequence the full-length TCR alpha and beta libraries, which had been barcoded with multiplex adaptors. Per the authors' processing: For each of nine subset-tissue groups, sequencing data from the five patients were pooled, and the groups were then compared using unsupervised clustering of TCR gene usage. The Morisita-Horn index was used to calculate repertoire similarity, with shared sequences weighted according to their contribution to each repertoire. TCRdb cleaned the public reads at Q25 with fastp, built clones with MiXCR and kept in-frame beta chains. Rows with one shared CDR3 protein collapse into an entry with the most common genes and DNA. The V and J calls and clone size come from TCRdb's table, not from the authors' own analysis. The sample table lists nearly 55,000 distinct CDR3 sequences, approximately 23% of them with a count of one. Of the sample, about 3% is held by the ten largest clones.

Material: tumor-infiltrating naive CD4+ T cells sorted from the breast tumor. Per the publication, the cell subset or site label means: naive CD4+ T cells, CD4+CD45RA+CD25-. The TCR sequence derives from a female donor with breast cancer.

The CDR3 protein sequence reads: CASSVDLSEQFF. The sequenced DNA: TGCGCCAGCAGTGTGGACTTAAGTGAGCAGTTCTTC. The rearrangement combines TRBV10-2 with TRBJ2-1; a tentative D match to TRBD2 spans 5 bases. Deletion took 4 bases off V and 9 bases off J, with a span of 10 bases between the germline ends. The CDR1 and CDR2 encoded by the germline V gene are WSHSY and SAAADI. The CDR3 holds 12 amino acids from the cysteine to the phenylalanine. The kept DNA is CDR3 alone, 36 bases in frame from the first base.